These 14 T cell receptor beta chains came from one sample sequenced in a study of CD8 T cells in Susac syndrome (dated by TCRdb to 2018 to 2020). Libraries came from the immunoSEQ multiplex PCR assay. RNA was extracted with the RNeasy kit and roughly 0.45 to 1 ug was reverse transcribed using random hexamers. In-frame beta chains were kept once TCRdb had trimmed the public reads at Q25 with fastp and called clones with MiXCR. Duplicate CDR3 protein sequences are folded into a single record with the most common DNA and genes. The sample records around 280,000 distinct CDR3 sequences, approximately 85% of which are singletons. The ten largest clones take up over 0.1% of the sample. The material sequenced was CD8+ T cells from PBMCs. All receptors come from a human donor with multiple sclerosis.

The V call is TRBV11-2, the J call TRBJ2-2, with D perhaps TRBD1 (5 bases). The germline V gene encodes CDR1 SGHAT and CDR2 FQNNGV. V lost 2 bases and J 4 bases, leaving 14 bases between the germline ends. The CDR3 runs 16 residues. The CDR3 spells CASSLIPRESTGELFF. In DNA form, the CDR3 reads TGTGCCAGCAGCTTAATCCCCAGGGAAAGCACCGGGGAGCTGTTTTTT.

The chain combines TRBV27 with TRBJ2-3, with 10 bases lining up with TRBD2. In germline, CDR1 is MNHEY, CDR2 SMNVEV (reference sequence). This CDR3 is built from 16 residues. With 5 bases clipped from V and 0 bases from J, the junction kept 5 bases outside the gene matches. CDR3 sequence (DNA): TGTGCCAGCAGTCGACTAGCGGGCGCGAGCACAGATACGCAGTATTTT. Protein product: CASSRLAGASTDTQYF.

The V and J genes are TRBV9 and TRBJ2-3; 11 nucleotides match TRBD2. J gave up 6 bases and V 4 bases, and 10 bases lay outside the gene matches. Germline V gives CDR1 SGDLS, CDR2 YYNGEE. The CDR3 spans 16 residues. CDR3 sequence: CASSISGRAARDTQYF. The CDR3 region has the DNA TGTGCCAGCAGCATTAGCGGGAGGGCCGCCCGGGATACGCAGTATTTT.

In this sample, this clonotype turned up a few times. This chain links TRBV7-2 with TRBJ2-7; D is uncertain. Germline CDR1 and CDR2: SGHTA and FQGNSA. The CDR3 is 13 residues long. The V end lost 3 bases, the J end lost 2 bases, and 8 bases lay between the germline ends. The chain's CDR3 is CASSLHLTYEQYF. Here the CDR3 DNA reads TGTGCCAGCAGCTTGCACCTCACCTACGAGCAGTACTTC.

The chain links TRBV6-5 to TRBJ2-7, with a possible D match to TRBD2 (5 bases). The germline gives CDR1 MNHEY, CDR2 SVGAGI. This CDR3 contains 13 residues. The germline V and J ends were trimmed by 2 bases and 6 bases, with 11 bases remaining between them. The CDR3 protein is CASSYEGRGEQYF. The DNA of the CDR3 is TGTGCCAGCAGTTACGAAGGGAGAGGCGAGCAGTACTTC.

The chain couples TRBV12-5 to TRBJ2-1; D may be TRBD1 (6 bases). There are 14 residues in the CDR3. V lost 1 base and J 8 bases, leaving 12 bases between the germline ends. Per the germline V gene, CDR1 is LGHNT and CDR2 is FRNRAP. The CDR3, as DNA: TGTGCTAGTGGTTTGGGCGCAGGGGCCCATGAGCAGTTCTTC. Residues: CASGLGAGAHEQFF.

The CDR3 protein is CASSVDKGANTIYF. The CDR3 DNA sequence: TGTGCCAGCAGCGTAGACAAGGGAGCAAACACCATATATTTT. V is TRBV9 and J is TRBJ1-3, with unresolved D. CDR1 is SGDLS and CDR2 is YYNGEE in the germline V gene. Trimming left V 0 bases short and J 6 bases short, with 10 bases between. CDR3 length: 14 residues.

The chain employs TRBV7-9 and TRBJ1-5, with 7 positions matching TRBD1. V shed 5 bases, J shed 4 bases, and the junction held 8 bases outside the gene matches. This CDR3 has 15 amino acids. CDR1 and CDR2 (germline): SEHNR, FQNEAQ (reference sequence). CDR3 bases: TGTGCCAGCAGCAACGACCGGGACAGTAATCAGCCCCAGCATTTT. It encodes CASSNDRDSNQPQHF.

This chain joins TRBV25-1 and TRBJ2-3; unclear D gene. The CDR3 length is 14 residues. V was cut by 0 bases and J by 5 bases, with 9 bases left in between. CDR1 and CDR2 from the germline V gene are MGHDK and SYGVNS. The CDR3 DNA follows: TGTGCCAGCAGTGAATACCTCTCGCGAGATACGCAGTATTTT. Translated, it gives CASSEYLSRDTQYF.

This clonotype has just a few counts. V and J are TRBV29-1 and TRBJ1-5; tentatively, D is TRBD1 (5 bases). Germline values: CDR1 SQVTM, CDR2 ANQGSEA. The CDR3 runs to 15 residues. Trimming left V 6 bases short and J 5 bases short, with 20 bases between. In DNA form, the CDR3 reads TGCAGCGTGCGGGGTATAGATGGGGACGATCAGCCCCAGCATTTT. Its protein product is CSVRGIDGDDQPQHF.

The CDR3 protein is CASSLGVLVDEQFF. The CDR3 region has the DNA TGTGCCAGCAGCTTAGGGGTACTAGTGGATGAGCAGTTCTTC. The rearrangement links TRBV7-6 to TRBJ2-1; D may be TRBD2 (5 bases). The V end was cut by 1 base, the J end by 8 bases, with 12 bases between. The CDR3 totals 14 residues. Looked up from germline, CDR1 is SGHVS and CDR2 is FNYEAQ.

The J gene is TRBJ2-5, the V gene TRBV7-8, with TRBD2 matching over 10 bases. V was clipped by 3 bases and J by 4 bases; unmatched bases: 5. The CDR3 consists of 15 residues. Germline values: CDR1 SGHVS, CDR2 FQNEAQ. CDR3 protein: CASSFGLAGVETQYF. The CDR3 nucleotides read TGTGCCAGCAGCTTCGGGCTAGCGGGAGTAGAGACCCAGTACTTC.

The chain recombines TRBV28 with TRBJ2-7; possible D gene TRBD2, 6 bases. Germline-derived CDR1 and CDR2 are MDHEN and SYDVKM. The CDR3 loop spans 16 amino acids. The ends were cut back, 5 bases at V and 0 bases at J, with 17 bases in the middle. The CDR3: CASSSQVPGVSYEQYF. CDR3 nucleotide sequence: TGTGCCAGCAGTAGCCAGGTACCGGGAGTCTCCTACGAGCAGTACTTC.

The chain combines TRBV5-1 with TRBJ2-7; the D is unclear. V lost 0 bases, J lost 3 bases, and 7 bases lay in between. CDR1 is SGHRS, CDR2 YFSETQ, per germline. The CDR3 length is 13 residues. The CDR3 spells CASSLGEFYEQYF. CDR3 in DNA: TGCGCCAGCAGCTTGGGCGAGTTCTACGAGCAGTACTTC.